This T cell receptor (beta chain) was captured by sequencing in a study of control samples from healthy donors and cancer patients. In this sample, this clone turned up once. The V gene end was trimmed by 10 bases and the J gene end by 0 bases; junction bases not matched to a gene: 8. The germline CDR1 and CDR2 sequences are ENHRY and SYGVKD. This CDR3 is built from 14 residues. Repertoires were generated with immunoSEQ multiplex PCR, while TCRdb's copy carries only in-frame clones and drops some. This table holds around 100,000 clones, approximately 90% found once. The sample was PBMCs. The chain couples TRBV10-3 to TRBJ1-1; 7 bases align to TRBD1. This TCR was sampled from a man aged 60-69 years with lung cancer. The CDR3 DNA reads TGTGCCACCCGGGACAGATCGATGAACACTGAAGCTTTCTTT. Its protein is CATRDRSMNTEAFF.